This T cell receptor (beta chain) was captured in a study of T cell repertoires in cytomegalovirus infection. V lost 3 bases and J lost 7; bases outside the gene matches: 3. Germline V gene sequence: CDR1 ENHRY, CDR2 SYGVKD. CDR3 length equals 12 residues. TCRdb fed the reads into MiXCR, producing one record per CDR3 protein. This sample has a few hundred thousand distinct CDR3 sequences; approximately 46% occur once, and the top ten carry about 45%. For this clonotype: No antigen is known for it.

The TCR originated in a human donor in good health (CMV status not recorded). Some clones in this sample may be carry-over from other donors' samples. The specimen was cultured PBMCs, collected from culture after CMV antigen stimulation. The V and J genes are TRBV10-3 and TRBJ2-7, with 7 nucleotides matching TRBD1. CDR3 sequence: CAISDTGAEQYF. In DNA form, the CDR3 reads TGTGCCATCAGTGACACAGGGGCAGAGCAGTACTTC.